This T cell receptor beta chain was observed in a study of T cells in women clearing cervical HPV infection. The overall study: Controls' single incident HPV16 infection cleared within 12 months without precancer.

According to its frequency, this clone is medium-sized. Read data end 3 residues before the CDR3 end; the end is taken from the germline J gene. The data were produced by immunoSEQ multiplex PCR, yet TCRdb's version contains in-frame clones alone and is incomplete. The sample's table shows around 30,000 clones. CDR1 and CDR2 (germline): LNHDA, SQIVND (reference sequence). Deletions cut 6 bases from V and 4 bases from J, with 12 bases between. CDR3 length: 13 residues. V and J are TRBV19 and TRBJ2-5, with TRBD2 as a possible D gene (5 bases). The clonotype originates from a woman between 18 and 70 years old with a cervical HPV16 infection that either progressed to CIN3+ or cleared (not recorded which). The sequenced sample consisted of blood buffy coat. The chain's CDR3 is CASREDLGETQYF. Partial CDR3 DNA: TGTGCCAGTAGGGAGGACTTAGGAGAGACC. Full variable domain (rest looked up from reference TRBV19 and TRBJ2-5): DGGITQSPKYLFRKEGQNVTLSCEQNLNHDAMYWYRQDPGQGLRLIYYSQIVNDFQKGDIAEGYSVSREKKESFPLTVTSAQKNPTAFYLCASREDLGETQYFGPGTRLLVL.